The 3 T cell receptor beta chains below come from one sample, sequenced in a study of T-cell reconstitution after alpha-beta-depleted transplantation in children. Unique molecular identifiers were used in preparing the TCRbeta library. One entry per CDR3 protein, called by TCRdb with MiXCR from the PCR reads. The sample carries hundreds of thousands of distinct CDR3 sequences, about 15% recorded once. The specimen was PBMCs from the stem cell graft donor, collected from the stem cell graft. The receptors come from a human donor who donated a stem cell graft to a child with acute myeloid leukemia.

The chain links TRBV4-2 to TRBJ2-3, with 7 bases fitting TRBD2. V dropped 0 bases and J dropped 3; count of bases not matched to a gene: 9. This CDR3 is 17 amino acids long. CDR1 and CDR2 from the germline V gene are LGHNA and YNFKEQ. Here the CDR3 DNA reads TGTGCCAGCAGCCAAGAGGAAGGTTTGGGAGGGACAGATACGCAGTATTTT. Translated, it gives CASSQEEGLGGTDTQYF.

This clonotype was counted at least ten times. This chain uses TRBV29-1 with TRBJ2-5, with TRBD2 matching 9 bases. With 0 bases clipped from V and 5 bases from J, the junction kept 7 bases outside the gene matches. Germline V CDR1 and CDR2: SQVTM, ANQGSEA. CDR3 length: 15 amino acids. The CDR3 spells CSVEDPGLASETQYF. CDR3 DNA sequence: TGCAGCGTTGAAGATCCCGGACTAGCGTCGGAGACCCAGTACTTC.

The gene calls are TRBV12-3 or TRBV12-4 and TRBJ2-2, with 12 bases identical to TRBD2. After removal of 6 bases from V and 3 bases from J, the junction contained 5 bases not matched to a gene. The CDR3 sequence is 16 residues long. CDR3 sequence reads: CASSQTSGGYTGELFF. Written as DNA, the CDR3 is TGTGCCAGCAGCCAGACTAGCGGGGGATACACCGGGGAGCTGTTTTTT.